A single sample gave rise to the 18 T cell receptor beta chains below, sequenced in a study of T cells in Graves' hyperthyroidism and ophthalmopathy. Amplification of TCR beta CDR3 regions was performed using RNA transcripts as template. The HTBI primer set was used in a first-round RT-PCR of the TCR CDR3. TCRdb used MiXCR to reprocess the multiplex PCR reads, holding one entry per CDR3 protein. The profile shows more than 550,000 distinct CDR3 sequences, roughly a sixth of them singletons. Sequencing used blood. All receptors come from a woman aged 45-59 years with Graves' hyperthyroidism that later progressed to Graves' ophthalmopathy.

This clonotype came up many times. This chain connects TRBV3-1 to TRBJ2-7; D is unclear. CDR1 LGHDT and CDR2 YNNKEL come from the germline V gene (reference sequence). V dropped 0 bases and J dropped 0 bases, with 9 bases sitting between them. The length of the CDR3 is 15 residues. The CDR3 spells CASSQDQWVSYEQYF. The CDR3 region has the DNA TGTGCCAGCAGCCAAGACCAGTGGGTCTCCTACGAGCAGTACTTC.

Many counts were recorded for this clonotype. This chain uses TRBV12-3 or TRBV12-4 with TRBJ1-5; no reliable D call. V was cut by 8 bases and J by 0 bases, with 8 bases left in between. CDR3 length equals 13 residues. The CDR3: CASGSNSNQPQHF. The CDR3 coding sequence is TGTGCCAGCGGCAGTAATAGCAATCAGCCCCAGCATTTT.

The table lists this clonotype with many counts. The gene calls are TRBV5-1 and TRBJ2-7; D not resolved. Trimming cost V 0 bases and J 3 bases, with 7 bases left between them. The CDR3 extends over 13 amino acids. Looked up from germline, CDR1 is SGHRS and CDR2 is YFSETQ. The CDR3 region has the DNA TGCGCCAGCAGCTTGGCCAGTGGCTACGAGCAGTACTTC. Amino acids: CASSLASGYEQYF.

The genes are TRBV11-1 and TRBJ2-1, with TRBD2 matching 12 bases. The trim removed 0 bases at V and 7 bases at J, leaving 7 bases unmatched. The CDR3 is 17 residues long. The V gene's germline CDR1 is SGHAT and CDR2 FQDESV (reference sequence). The CDR3 is CASSLALLAGGLNEQFF. The CDR3 nucleotides are TGTGCCAGCAGCTTAGCGCTGCTAGCGGGGGGGCTTAATGAGCAGTTCTTC.

This clonotype was seen a few times. The chain uses TRBV6-2 or TRBV6-3 and TRBJ1-5; D remains ambiguous. The CDR3 covers 18 residues. Trimming left V 2 bases short and J 0 bases short, with 17 bases between. Germline CDR1 reads MNHEY; CDR2 reads SVGEGT. In nucleotides, the CDR3 is TGTGCCAGCAGTTACCGCTCCCTGACGGCTTATAGCAATCAGCCCCAGCATTTT. Amino acids: CASSYRSLTAYSNQPQHF.

This clonotype was counted many times. This chain connects TRBV20-1 to TRBJ1-2; 7 bases agree with TRBD1. CDR1 is DFQATT, CDR2 SNEGSKA, per germline (reference sequence). With V trimmed by 5 bases and J by 4 bases, 10 bases remained unmatched. The CDR3 runs to 14 residues. The CDR3 DNA reads TGCAGTGCTTTTGGACAGGCCTCTTTCTATGGCTACACCTTC. This gives the protein CSAFGQASFYGYTF.

Concerning this clonotype: The junction does not match germline at one end; this may be a read error. The chain links TRBV25-1 to TRBJ2-3, with D possibly being TRBD1 (6 bases). The V gene's germline CDR1 is MGHDK and CDR2 SYGVNS. This CDR3 is built from 16 residues. In DNA, the CDR3 is TGTGCCGGCAGTGAATATACAGGGTCTAGCACAGATACGCAGTATTTT. Amino acid sequence: CAGSEYTGSSTDTQYF.

The chain couples TRBV10-3 to TRBJ1-2, with TRBD1 matching over 10 bases. Germline CDR1 ENHRY, CDR2 SYGVKD. This CDR3 region has 15 residues. V shed 4 bases and J 5 bases; nucleotides not matched to a gene: 7. CDR3 amino acids: CAISAGQGGAYGYTF. CDR3 sequence (DNA): TGTGCCATCAGTGCTGGACAGGGGGGGGCTTATGGCTACACCTTC.

Concerning this clonotype itself: A read error may explain this, as a much larger clone is one base away. The rearrangement uses TRBV5-1 and TRBJ1-1, with D uncertain. Germline V gene sequence: CDR1 SGHRS, CDR2 YFSETQ. This CDR3 contains 15 residues. The DNA of the CDR3 is TGCACCAGCAGCGCCAATTCGGTACTGAACACTGAAGCTTTCTTT. Its protein is CTSSANSVLNTEAFF.

This clonotype came up many times. V gene TRBV7-2 combines with J gene TRBJ2-1; D is perhaps TRBD2 (6 bases). V was clipped by 1 base and J by 9 bases, with 13 bases between them. From germline, CDR1 is SGHTA and CDR2 FQGNSA. This CDR3 is 14 amino acids long. Written as DNA, the CDR3 is TGTGCCAGCAGCTTAGAACTAGCTACCACTGAGCAGTTCTTC. Its translation: CASSLELATTEQFF.

This rearrangement joins TRBV25-1 to TRBJ1-4; possible D gene TRBD1, 5 bases. The V gene's germline CDR1 is MGHDK and CDR2 SYGVNS. The V and J ends lost 3 bases and 7 bases respectively, with 18 bases between them. The CDR3 spans 16 residues. Here the CDR3 DNA reads TGTGCCAGCAGTGAGCTGCTTGGGGGATGGGGTGAAAAACTGTTTTTT. It yields the protein CASSELLGGWGEKLFF.

This clonotype was counted between two and nine times. The CDR3, as DNA: TGTGCCATCAGTGAGGGTCCAGGGGGGAACACTGAAGCTTTCTTT. It translates to CAISEGPGGNTEAFF. J is TRBJ1-1 and V is TRBV10-3, with 7 bases that match TRBD1. The V gene end was trimmed by 2 bases and the J gene end by 1 base; junction bases not matched to a gene: 4. Germline assignment: CDR1 ENHRY and CDR2 SYGVKD. This CDR3 has 15 amino acids.

Ten or more counts support this clonotype. This chain joins TRBV18 and TRBJ1-1; possible D gene TRBD1, 6 bases. Germline CDR1 and CDR2: KGHSH and LQKENI. V was cut by 2 bases and J by 1 base, with 17 bases left in between. The CDR3 extends over 17 amino acids. The CDR3 nucleotides read TGTGCCAGCTCACCAAGGTCGATCGGGGGGCCGAACACTGAAGCTTTCTTT. Residues: CASSPRSIGGPNTEAFF.

At least ten counts were recorded for this clonotype. The gene calls are TRBV11-2 and TRBJ2-5; D is unclear. The CDR3 runs to 14 residues. Germline V CDR1 and CDR2: SGHAT, FQNNGV. The V gene lost 1 base and the J gene lost 2 bases, with 8 bases spanning the gap. The CDR3 loop is CASSLAVLQETQYF. CDR3 sequence (DNA): TGTGCCAGCAGCTTAGCCGTGCTTCAAGAGACCCAGTACTTC. Full variable domain (missing parts from reference TRBV11-2 and TRBJ2-5): EAGVAQSPRYKIIEKRQSVAFWCNPISGHATLYWYQQILGQGPKLLIQFQNNGVVDDSQLPKDRFSAERLKGVDSTLKIQPAKLEDSAVYLCASSLAVLQETQYFGPGTRLLVL.

The chain couples TRBV9 to TRBJ2-7; the match to TRBD1 covers 7 bases. Looked up from germline, CDR1 is SGDLS and CDR2 is YYNGEE. The V and J ends lost 4 bases and 3 bases, in that order; junction bases with no gene match: 7. The CDR3 has 14 amino acids. The CDR3 spells CASSSTGSYYEQYF. CDR3 in DNA: TGTGCCAGCAGCTCGACAGGGTCCTACTACGAGCAGTACTTC. The variable domain in full, completed from reference TRBV9 and TRBJ2-7, reads DSGVTQTPKHLITATGQRVTLRCSPRSGDLSVYWYQQSLDQGLQFLIQYYNGEERAKGNILERFSAQQFPDLHSELNLSSLELGDSALYFCASSSTGSYYEQYFGPGTRLTVT.

This clonotype has just a few counts. The chain is built from TRBV12-3 or TRBV12-4 and TRBJ2-3; no clear D gene. This CDR3 has 12 amino acids. The V gene lost 7 bases and the J gene lost 6 bases, with 11 bases spanning the gap. CDR3 residues: CASTIAHDTQYF. The CDR3 nucleotides read TGTGCCAGCACCATTGCACACGATACGCAGTATTTT.

This clonotype has at least ten counts. The DNA of the CDR3 is TGTGCCAGCCTAGACACAGGGGATTGGAATCAGCCCCAGCATTTT. It is translated as CASLDTGDWNQPQHF. J is TRBJ1-5 and V is TRBV19; 7 bases are a match to TRBD1. Germline loops: CDR1 LNHDA, CDR2 SQIVND (reference sequence). Germline trimming cut 9 bases from V and 4 bases from J; bases unmatched to any gene: 12. This CDR3 contains 15 residues.

This sequence joins TRBV6-4 and TRBJ2-1; 8 bases align to TRBD1. V lost 3 bases, J lost 4 bases, and 11 bases stayed unmatched. The CDR3 runs to 17 residues. Germline CDR1 MRHNA, CDR2 SNTAGT. The CDR3 is CASSETTGTGLYNEQFF. The CDR3 nucleotides are TGTGCCAGCAGTGAAACTACCGGGACAGGCTTGTACAATGAGCAGTTCTTC.